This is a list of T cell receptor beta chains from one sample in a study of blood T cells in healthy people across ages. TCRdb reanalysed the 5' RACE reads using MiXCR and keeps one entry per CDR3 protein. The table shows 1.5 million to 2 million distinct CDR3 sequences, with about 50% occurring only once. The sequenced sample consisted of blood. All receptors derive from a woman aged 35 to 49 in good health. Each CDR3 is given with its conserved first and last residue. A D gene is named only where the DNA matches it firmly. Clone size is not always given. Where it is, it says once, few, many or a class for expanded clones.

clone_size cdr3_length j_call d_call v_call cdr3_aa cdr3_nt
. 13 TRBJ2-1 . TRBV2 CASSRGGVGEQFF TGTGCCAGCAGCCGAGGAGGGGTCGGGGAGCAGTTCTTC
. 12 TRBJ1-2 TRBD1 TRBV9 CASEGANYGYTF TGTGCCAGCGAGGGGGCCAACTATGGCTACACCTTC
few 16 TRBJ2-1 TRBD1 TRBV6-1 CASRTGGLSHPNEQFF TGTGCCAGCAGGACAGGGGGGCTATCCCACCCCAATGAGCAGTTCTTC
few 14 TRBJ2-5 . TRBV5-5 CASNDQRGGETQYF TGTGCCAGCAACGATCAAAGGGGAGGAGAGACCCAGTACTTC
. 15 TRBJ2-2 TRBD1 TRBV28 CASTRDRPNTGELFF TGTGCCAGCACCCGGGACAGACCGAACACCGGGGAGCTGTTTTTT
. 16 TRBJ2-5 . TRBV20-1 CSARDGLRVARETQYF TGCAGTGCTAGAGATGGTCTTAGGGTAGCTCGGGAGACCCAGTACTTC
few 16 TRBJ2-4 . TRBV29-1 CSAPPQGDLAKNIQYF TGCAGCGCCCCTCCCCAGGGAGACCTGGCCAAAAACATTCAGTACTTC
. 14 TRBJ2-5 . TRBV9 CASSDRDTGETQYF TGTGCCAGCAGCGACAGGGACACGGGAGAGACCCAGTACTTC
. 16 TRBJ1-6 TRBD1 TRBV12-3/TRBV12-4 CASTGTGGLYNSPLHF TGTGCCAGCACCGGGACAGGGGGCCTCTATAATTCACCCCTCCACTTT
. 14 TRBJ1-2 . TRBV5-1 CASSWNFGEDGYTF TGCGCCAGCAGCTGGAACTTCGGCGAGGATGGCTACACCTTC
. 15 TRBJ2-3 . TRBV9 CASSVGGGSADTQYF TGTGCCAGCAGCGTAGGAGGGGGATCGGCAGATACGCAGTATTTT